This T cell receptor (beta chain) was recorded in a study of cytomegalovirus exposure and HLA in healthy donors. At the level of the study: Out of 150 million to 200 million T cells, an earlier analysis found 117 million unique TCR beta sequences in total. Findings of the study overall: Researchers reported from a later analysis that most CMV-associated TCR beta chains appeared HLA-restricted.

The germline V gene has CDR1 LGHNA and CDR2 YNFKEQ. Trimming left V 2 bases short and J 0 bases short, with 8 bases between. This CDR3 comprises 14 residues. Turning to this clone: Its antigen is unidentified.

PCR involved 60 Vbeta and 13 Jbeta primers. Sequenced by immunoSEQ multiplex PCR; TCRdb stores in-frame clones only, minus some. This sample's table reports approximately 200,000 clones. The sequencing input was PBMCs. The TCR was taken from a boy aged 5-17 years in good health and CMV-seronegative. The chain is built from TRBV4-2 and TRBJ2-7; maybe TRBD1 (5 bases). The CDR3 loop reads CASSQTRVSYEQYF. DNA for the CDR3: TGTGCCAGCAGCCAAACCAGGGTCTCCTACGAGCAGTACTTC.